This T cell receptor beta chain was identified during a study of T cell responses to AZD1222 COVID-19 vaccine. Clones were sequenced by immunoSEQ multiplex PCR, and TCRdb holds only the in-frame ones, with some missing. The table shows around 140,000 clones, with 90% to 95% occurring only once. The TCR was taken from an adult in good health. Sample: peripheral blood, taken on day 0 of AZD1222 vaccination.

CDR3 sequence reads: CASSSPGLAPYEQYF. CDR3 DNA sequence: TGTGCCAGCAGCTCGCCAGGGCTTGCACCCTACGAGCAGTACTTC. The chain recombines TRBV6-2 or TRBV6-3 with TRBJ2-7, with D possibly TRBD1 on 5 matching bases. CDR3 length: 15 residues. Germline CDR1 and CDR2: MNHEY and SVGEGT. V lost 6 bases and J lost 2, with 17 bases in between.